This TCR beta chain was captured by sequencing in a study of blood T cell repertoires in COVID-19. There are 15 residues in the CDR3. The germline V gene encodes CDR1 MNHEY and CDR2 SVGAGI. Trimming took 6 bases from V and 1 from J; bases not matched to a gene: 5. Per the study methods: For nucleated cells, counts were estimated from reference gene primer amplification. This table comes from immunoSEQ multiplex PCR, and its TCRdb copy is limited to in-frame clones, with some not included. Clone size and the V and J calls come from that table; the DNA yielded D and trimming. This repertoire shows about 120,000 clones, about 85% found once; its top ten account for roughly a tenth.

The source is a man at least 80 years old with acute or convalescent COVID-19. Sequenced sample: peripheral blood. The rearrangement uses TRBV6-5 and TRBJ2-1; the match to TRBD2 covers 8 bases. The CDR3 is CASSVAGISYNEQFF. DNA for the CDR3: TGTGCCAGCAGCGTAGCGGGGATTTCCTACAATGAGCAGTTCTTC.